The 21 T cell receptor beta chains listed next were all sequenced from one sample in a study of cytomegalovirus exposure and HLA in healthy donors. Profiling relied on immunoSEQ multiplex PCR, and the TCRdb table lists in-frame clones only, not all of them. There are 200,000 to 300,000 clones in the sample; 86% occur only once, and 0.95% to 1.5% lies in the top ten. The sequencing input was PBMCs. These receptors all stem from a woman aged 25-40 years in good health and CMV-seropositive.

Here the CDR3 reads CASSGTGVYGYTF. The CDR3 DNA reads as TGTGCCAGCAGTGGGACAGGGGTCTATGGCTACACCTTC. The rearrangement uses TRBV2 and TRBJ1-2; 9 nucleotides agree with TRBD1. V dropped 4 bases and J dropped 4; count of bases not matched to a gene: 1. CDR3 length equals 13 residues. Germline-derived CDR1 and CDR2 are SNHLY and FYNNEI.

This clone turned up a few times. J is TRBJ1-2 and V is TRBV27; TRBD1 matches 7 bases. Trimming removed 6 bases from V and 8 bases from J; junction bases left unmatched: 9. The length of the CDR3 is 13 residues. Germline lookup yields CDR1 MNHEY and CDR2 SMNVEV (reference sequence). Here the CDR3 reads CASRSDRARGYTF. As DNA, the CDR3 is TGTGCCAGCAGGTCCGACAGGGCGAGGGGCTACACCTTC.

The rearrangement uses TRBV14 and TRBJ1-3; D unclear. V gave up 2 bases and J gave up 2 bases, with 13 bases separating them. This CDR3 is 16 amino acids long. Germline V gene data show CDR1 as SGHDN and CDR2 as FVKESK. The CDR3 sequence: CASSQQHAAPGNTIYF. CDR3 sequence (DNA): TGTGCCAGCAGCCAACAACACGCCGCCCCTGGAAACACCATATATTTT.

The chain joins TRBV7-2 to TRBJ2-4; no clear D gene. Germline CDR1 SGHTA, CDR2 FQGNSA. Trimming pared 2 bases from V and 7 bases from J, leaving 12 bases between. CDR3 length: 14 residues. CDR3 nucleotides: TGTGCCAGCAGCTTAAGTCCAGGCCTGAACATTCAGTACTTC. It codes for CASSLSPGLNIQYF.

This clone was seen just once. CDR3 coding DNA: TGCAGCGTAGGGGAATTTGACACCGGGGAGCTGTTTTTT. Translated: CSVGEFDTGELFF. The rearrangement uses TRBV29-1 and TRBJ2-2; maybe TRBD1 (5 bases). V lost 6 bases and J 3 bases, leaving 11 bases between the germline ends. Looked up from germline, CDR1 is SQVTM and CDR2 is ANQGSEA. The length of the CDR3 is 13 residues.

The chain has TRBV7-2 and TRBJ1-3, with 9 bases fitting TRBD1. Germline assignment: CDR1 SGHTA and CDR2 FQGNSA. The CDR3 is made up of 14 amino acids. Trimming at V came to 5 bases and at J to 2 bases, leaving 1 base not matched to a gene. CDR3 coding DNA: TGTGCCAGCAGCAGACAGGGGGCTGGAAACACCATATATTTT. This translates into CASSRQGAGNTIYF.

This chain connects TRBV5-1 to TRBJ1-1, with 7 bases aligning to TRBD1. CDR3 length: 15 amino acids. After removal of 0 bases from V and 5 bases from J, the junction contained 7 bases not matched to a gene. In germline, CDR1 is SGHRS, CDR2 YFSETQ. The CDR3 is CASSLAPGGRTEAFF. The CDR3 bases are TGCGCCAGCAGCTTGGCACCAGGGGGAAGGACTGAAGCTTTCTTT.

This rearrangement joins TRBV11-2 to TRBJ2-3; TRBD2 might be the D (5 bases). Looked up from germline, CDR1 is SGHAT and CDR2 is FQNNGV. There are 16 residues in the CDR3. V was trimmed by 4 bases and J by 3 bases, leaving 17 bases between them. The CDR3 region is CASSSRVGIETDTQYF. The CDR3, as DNA: TGTGCCAGCAGCTCTAGGGTCGGGATAGAGACAGATACGCAGTATTTT.

The chain combines TRBV7-9 with TRBJ2-7, with a tentative D call TRBD2 (5 bases). Germline V gene lookup returns CDR1 SEHNR and CDR2 FQNEAQ (reference sequence). The CDR3 is 16 amino acids. V gave up 2 bases and J gave up 0 bases, with 14 bases separating them. CDR3: CASSLSGGRSSYEQYF. Written as DNA, the CDR3 is TGTGCCAGCAGCTTATCTGGCGGGCGATCCTCCTACGAGCAGTACTTC.

CDR3 amino acids: CASKYTPSGNTIYF. CDR3 bases: TGTGCCAGCAAATACACCCCCTCTGGAAACACCATATATTTT. The chain recombines TRBV7-2 with TRBJ1-3; D unresolved. Trimming left V 7 bases short and J 0 bases short, with 10 bases between. Looked up from germline, CDR1 is SGHTA and CDR2 is FQGNSA. The CDR3 has 14 amino acids.

This clone appeared a single time. V and J are TRBV10-3 and TRBJ1-1; 7 bases align to TRBD1. The CDR3 has 14 residues. Germline V gives CDR1 ENHRY, CDR2 SYGVKD. V lost 2 bases and J lost 1; bases outside the gene matches: 1. The CDR3 loop is CAISEDRANTEAFF. CDR3 nucleotides: TGTGCCATCAGTGAGGACAGGGCGAACACTGAAGCTTTCTTT.

This chain connects TRBV27 to TRBJ1-1; D gene uncertain. V lost 3 bases to trimming and J lost 0 bases, with 14 bases between them. The CDR3 extends over 16 amino acids. CDR1 MNHEY and CDR2 SMNVEV come from the germline V gene (reference sequence). CDR3 region: CASSFGGSGMNTEAFF. The CDR3 DNA reads as TGTGCCAGCAGTTTTGGTGGTTCAGGCATGAACACTGAAGCTTTCTTT.

This chain links TRBV11-3 with TRBJ1-3; 9 bases match TRBD1. V shed 5 bases and J 0 bases; nucleotides not matched to a gene: 8. CDR3 length equals 17 residues. Per the germline V gene, CDR1 is SGHNT and CDR2 is YENEEA. CDR3 nucleotides: TGTGCCAGCAGCCCCCGGACAGGGGTAGTCTCTGGAAACACCATATATTTT. Translated, it gives CASSPRTGVVSGNTIYF.

V and J are TRBV29-1 and TRBJ2-3; D is undetermined. V was pared by 1 base and J by 3 bases, with 11 bases between. The CDR3 totals 14 residues. The V gene's germline CDR1 is SQVTM and CDR2 ANQGSEA. CDR3 coding DNA: TGCAGCGTTGAAGGGGCTCTAAGGACAGATACGCAGTATTTT. Its translation: CSVEGALRTDTQYF.

The V call is TRBV5-1, the J call TRBJ2-5, with D maybe TRBD1 (6 bases). Germline CDR1 SGHRS, CDR2 YFSETQ. The CDR3 spans 16 residues. The germline V and J ends were trimmed by 0 bases and 4 bases, with 16 bases remaining between them. In nucleotides, the CDR3 is TGCGCCAGCAGCTTGGCCCCGGGGCAGGGGAGAGAGACCCAGTACTTC. It yields the protein CASSLAPGQGRETQYF.

The V call is TRBV5-1, the J call TRBJ2-3; 7 bases map to TRBD2. Germline V gene data show CDR1 as SGHRS and CDR2 as YFSETQ. CDR3 size: 14 residues. Losses at the gene ends were 4 bases for V and 4 bases for J; bases not matched to a gene: 6. This chain's CDR3 is CASSAGLGADTQYF. The CDR3 DNA is TGCGCCAGCAGCGCTGGACTAGGAGCAGATACGCAGTATTTT.

The V gene is TRBV9, the J gene TRBJ2-3; 10 bases line up with TRBD2. CDR1 is SGDLS and CDR2 is YYNGEE in the germline V gene. The CDR3 is 14 residues long. After removal of 6 bases from V and 4 bases from J, the junction contained 5 bases not matched to a gene. The CDR3 spells CASNLAGAADTQYF. Written as DNA, the CDR3 is TGTGCCAGCAATCTAGCGGGAGCCGCAGATACGCAGTATTTT.

The chain carries TRBV5-1 and TRBJ2-1; TRBD2 matches 7 bases. CDR3 length: 14 residues. The ends lost 4 bases at V and 4 bases at J; junction bases unmatched: 5. Germline V CDR1 and CDR2: SGHRS, YFSETQ. As DNA, the CDR3 is TGCGCCAGCAGCCCCGAGCGGGATTACAATGAGCAGTTCTTC. Protein product: CASSPERDYNEQFF.

The chain joins TRBV28 to TRBJ1-4; TRBD1 matches at 7 bases. J lost 15 bases, V lost 5 bases, and 6 bases had no gene match. Germline CDR1 reads MDHEN; CDR2 reads SYDVKM. The CDR3 consists of 11 residues. As DNA, the CDR3 is TGTGCCAGCAGTCACCGACAGGGAATGTTTTTT. It yields the protein CASSHRQGMFF.

V gene TRBV15 combines with J gene TRBJ1-4; TRBD1 matches at 9 bases. Germline-derived CDR1 and CDR2 are LNHNV and YYDKDF (reference sequence). The CDR3 runs to 18 residues. J lost 0 bases, V lost 5 bases, and 10 bases had no gene match. DNA of the CDR3: TGTGCCACCAGCGGACCCCGGGACAGGGTTGCAACTAATGAAAAACTGTTTTTT. It is translated as CATSGPRDRVATNEKLFF. The entire variable domain, with the rest obtained from reference TRBV15 and TRBJ1-4, is as follows: DAMVIQNPRYQVTQFGKPVTLSCSQTLNHNVMYWYQQKSSQAPKLLFHYYDKDFNNEADTPDNFQSRRPNTSFCFLDIRSPGLGDTAMYLCATSGPRDRVATNEKLFFGSGTQLSVL.

The CDR3 sequence: CAISGEGRYTGELFF. The CDR3 DNA is TGTGCCATCAGTGGGGAGGGCCGGTACACCGGGGAGCTGTTTTTT. The V and J genes are TRBV10-3 and TRBJ2-2, with 7 bases lining up with TRBD2. The V and J ends lost 4 bases and 3 bases, in that order; junction bases with no gene match: 5. CDR1 ENHRY and CDR2 SYGVKD come from the germline V gene. The CDR3 covers 15 residues.